This T cell receptor beta chain comes out of a study of cytomegalovirus exposure and HLA in healthy donors (dated by TCRdb to about 2017). About the study as a whole: An earlier analysis of approximately 590 of the donors reported 276 Gb of sequence data and some 120 million unique TCR beta sequences from 190 million or so T cells. Approximately 300 gigabases of sequencing data and roughly 90 million unique TCR sequences were included in an early release covering about 700 HLA-typed donors. The genetic ancestry cluster associated with self-reported Caucasian donors included about 84% of the roughly 400 genotyped donors. The aim of the study was to test whether cataloging public T cell receptors could identify signatures of past pathogen exposure. The study used immunosequencing to profile the T cell repertoires of several hundred subjects and linked those repertoires to cytomegalovirus serostatus. Besides the first cohort of around 670 subjects, a separate validation cohort made up of around 120 different subjects was used. High-throughput TCR immunosequencing, statistical association of individual TCRs with disease status, and machine learning were combined to predict cytomegalovirus infection status. A later analysis re-examined previously published TCR beta repertoires from 600 to 700 donors and added high-resolution HLA genotyping to investigate patterns of TCR occurrence. Rather than drawing on any new phenotypic data, the later analysis identified candidate immune exposures from TCR beta sequences and the way those sequences occurred across donors. To decide whether each TCR beta V gene segment behaved as functional or pseudogenic, an earlier analysis of several hundred of the donors relied on high-throughput TCR beta sequencing. Donor age, sex, ethnicity and CMV serostatus were collected together with the repertoire data. A later genetic analysis took genome-wide SNP genotypes for about three fifths of the 666 donors and used that subset as a discovery cohort. All discovery cohort repertoires had been generated on a single sequencing platform. Both class I and class II loci were covered by HLA typing, at four-digit resolution. Typing coverage varied by locus: roughly 629-630 donors for A, B, C, DRB1 and DQB1; roughly 560 for DQA1; approximately 570 for DPA1; roughly 470 for DPB1. Because of strong linkage in the cohort, five DR-DQ haplotypes were treated as single units for association and clustering. On average, roughly 250,000 unique TCR beta nucleotide sequences were sequenced per donor among some 430 genotyped donors of the cohort, with about 17% of those sequences being non-productive.

As encoded in the germline V gene, CDR1 is MNHNS while CDR2 is SASEGT. From the cysteine up to the phenylalanine, the CDR3 has a length of 12 residues. Here the CDR3 DNA is all that survives: 36 bases in frame from base 1. Cut back by 6 bases and 10 bases, the V and J ends lie 15 bases apart. For this clone: This clone's antigen is unknown. Per-base quality was not reported, and no clone a single base away is much larger than it.

In total, over 600 healthy bone marrow donors made up the cohort. At the time of sampling, all cohort members were nominally healthy, though unrecorded immune exposures were likely present. The donor tested CMV seronegative, placing the donor among the roughly 340 seronegative members of the cohort. A peripheral blood sample was provided by each donor, and peripheral blood mononuclear cells were used for TCR beta sequencing. Genomic DNA extraction from the blood cell samples was performed with the Qiagen DNeasy Blood Extraction Kit. The method was the immunoSEQ multiplex PCR assay. For the multiplex PCR, a mixture combining 60 forward primers for TCR Vbeta segments and 13 reverse primers for TCR Jbeta segments was used. The CDR3 region of rearranged TCR beta genes was amplified from genomic DNA by a multiplex PCR assay. The amplified TCR beta libraries were sequenced on the Illumina HiSeq System as 87-base-pair reads. As for how the authors treated the data: A later analysis tallied approximately 87 million unique TCR beta chains across the 610 or so repertoires, and approximately 11 million of those chains were shared by two or more donors. Raw reads were error-corrected and collapsed into unique sequences with a nearest-neighbor algorithm that merged closely related sequences to remove PCR and sequencing errors. V, D and J gene segments were assigned by aligning CDR3 sequences to IMGT reference sequences. For a sequence to be retained, a match of at least six nucleotides was required to both a V gene segment and a J gene segment. Rearrangements were called productive when the CDR3 lacked stop codons and stayed in frame with V and J; all others were non-productive. Following IMGT convention, CDR3 was defined as the stretch from the second conserved V-encoded cysteine to the conserved J-encoded phenylalanine. In an earlier analysis of approximately 590 of the donors, sequences lacking an unambiguous match to a single V gene segment were excluded. In an earlier analysis of around 600 of the donors, V segments were called functional above 56.7% productive rearrangements and were called segregating when the between-donor standard deviation exceeded 5%. To diagnose cytomegalovirus status from the catalog of TCR beta chain sequences, a statistical classification framework was built. In a later analysis, V and J genes were assigned by comparing TCR nucleotide sequences against IMGT/GENE-DB human TR gene sequences. In a later analysis, CDR3 sequences and most-parsimonious VDJ recombination scenarios were assigned using the TCRdist pipeline. In a later analysis, every TCR beta chain was defined by the combination of its CDR3 amino acid sequence and its V-gene family, and reads without a unique V-gene family were dropped. To address suspected cross-contamination and a sequencing artifact, a later analysis removed roughly 580 highly shared, low-generation-probability nucleotide sequences. In a later analysis, a clonal expansion index was calculated for each public chain from normalized within-repertoire ranks of inferred template counts. Generation probabilities in a later analysis came from a VDJ recombination model fitted to out-of-frame rearrangements, and those results were checked against IGoR. In a later analysis, hypergeometric tests were used to score TCR-TCR, TCR-HLA and TCR-CMV co-occurrence, with a repertoire-size bias correction applied to TCR pairs. A later analysis estimated false discovery rates by permuting HLA or CMV assignments 20 times. In a later analysis, co-occurring TCRs were grouped using DBSCAN, with TCRdist sequence similarity added in when clustering inside HLA-allele-positive subsets. For co-occurrence clustering, repertoires with fewer than 30,000 or more than 120,000 public chains were excluded, along with roughly 5 repertoires with anomalous nucleotide sharing. Sourced from immuneACCESS, this table was stored by TCRdb with only in-frame sequences that have V and J called. A share of the clones is absent; for the studies checked, an unresolved V gene accounts for under half, and the remainder has no known explanation. Clone size and V and J calls were adopted from that table, with D and trimming inferred from the DNA. The sample yields some 190,000 clones; 86% were counted once. In total, the top ten clones hold 0.25% to 0.4% of the sample.

On the study overall, not on this receptor specifically: Several of the top co-occurrence clusters appeared to be linked to parvovirus B19, influenza, CMV and Epstein-Barr virus, according to a later analysis. Assigning TCR associations to individual alleles was difficult when HLA alleles, especially DR and DQ, strongly co-occurred. Some IMGT-functional V segments, including TRBV6-2 and TRBV6-3, could not be distinguished by the 87-base-pair reads and were therefore excluded. Correlated functional status among segregating V segments might reflect linkage disequilibrium, but an unknown experimental factor could not be ruled out. In an earlier analysis of more than 450 of the donors, most TCR beta V segments were observed in productive rearrangements about 87% or about 30% of the time, broadly matching IMGT annotations. According to the authors, the approach could potentially be generalized to other disease states and immunological phenotypes. Specific HLA alleles were associated with about 17,000 TCR beta sequences at a false discovery rate of 0.05 in a later analysis. A later analysis found that HLA-associated TCR beta chains were more clonally expanded and had lower generation probabilities than equally common non-associated chains. A further reported finding was that TCR beta sequences accurately predicted the HLA-A and HLA-B alleles for most subjects in the first cohort. Only TCR beta chains were sequenced in this cohort, and the absence of alpha or paired-chain data limited detectable features. According to a later analysis, TCR association rates differed among HLA loci, with DRB1 alleles showing the most associated TCRs and HLA-C alleles showing the fewest. The only immune exposure information available for the cohort was CMV serostatus. Sequencing depth was assumed to be roughly uniform across donors in the presence/absence analyses, though that assumption may not hold. According to a later analysis, most CMV-associated TCR beta chains appeared to be HLA-restricted, and the HLA associations seemed to be driven largely by CMV exposure. Fewer than 20 rarely observed V segments, including chromosome 9 orphons, were excluded from the earlier analysis of some 590 of the donors because counts were too low. HLA typing was unavailable for some donors at each locus, so association tests used only the typed subset. While some public TCRs were present in many individuals, most TCR sequences turned up only very rarely across donors. In a later genetic analysis, a missense DCLRE1C variant was associated with V-gene and J-gene trimming of TCR beta chains, and the association was replicated in an independent cohort. Cytomegalovirus status was reported to be diagnosed by the classifier with high specificity and sensitivity in both the original and validation cohorts. The study listed 150 to 200 TCR beta chains as associated with cytomegalovirus. In vitro tests confirmed that a few of the cytomegalovirus-associated TCR beta chains recognize cytomegalovirus antigens. In a later genetic analysis, fewer N-insertions in productive TCRs were reported among donors in an Asian-associated ancestry cluster than the approximately 670-donor mean. A group of highly shared sequence variants was considered likely to be a technical artifact of the sequencing pipeline.

The clonotype originates from a woman aged 30 to 39 in good health and CMV-seronegative. The sample consisted of PBMCs. The chain uses TRBV6-1 and TRBJ1-2; the D gene is possibly TRBD1, with 6 bases matching. The DNA sequence is as follows: TGTGCCAGCAGGGACACAGGGAATTTCTACACCTTC. This translates into CASRDTGNFYTF.